Here is one T cell receptor (beta chain) with its context. Its antigen is as yet unknown. The data originate from a study of T-cell reconstitution after alpha-beta-depleted transplantation in children. Findings of the study overall: There were reportedly several hundred expanded graft clones from which alpha-beta T cells came about two months after transplant. Certain patients had high TCRbeta diversity at day 60, and it came from recipient T cells and thymic progenitors that survived. Diversity and T-cell counts at one year after transplant derived mostly from new T cells.

This CDR3 contains 14 residues. Germline V lookup: CDR1 SGHRS, CDR2 YFSETQ. Germline trimming cut 8 bases from V and 6 bases from J; bases unmatched to any gene: 9. Unique molecular identifiers were incorporated during preparation of the TCRbeta library. TCRdb processed the PCR reads anew with MiXCR; each CDR3 protein has one entry. The sample holds about 870,000 distinct CDR3 sequences, 15% to 20% seen once. This rearrangement joins TRBV5-1 to TRBJ2-1; 9 bases align to TRBD2. The input for sequencing was PBMCs, mostly from graft donor cells, taken 360 days after TCRalphabeta/CD19-depleted stem cell transplant. The receptor comes from a male patient aged 10-17 years who had a stem cell transplant for acute lymphoblastic leukemia, so the T cells may come from the graft donor. The CDR3 nucleotides are TGCGCCAGTCAAGGGACTAGCAGAGTCAATGAGCAGTTCTTC. Its protein is CASQGTSRVNEQFF.